This T cell receptor (beta chain) was sequenced for a study of graft-versus-host responses after intestinal transplantation. Assay used: immunoSEQ multiplex PCR; TCRdb lists only in-frame clones, some missing. Of about 39,000 clones listed, just over 90% are singletons. There are 18 residues in the CDR3. V shed 6 bases, J shed 2 bases, and the junction held 17 bases outside the gene matches. Germline V gives CDR1 KGHSH, CDR2 LQKENI. The sequence was obtained from a human patient who received an intestinal transplant, so some T cells may come from the graft donor. Sequenced material: PBMCs, taken approximately 700 days after intestinal transplantation. This chain connects TRBV18 to TRBJ1-2, with 8 positions matching TRBD1. CDR3 bases: TGTGCCAGCTCTGCCCGGACAGGGTCGGTTTCCCTAAACTATGGCTACACCTTC. Translated, it gives CASSARTGSVSLNYGYTF. Full variable domain (outside the CDR3, taken from reference TRBV18 and TRBJ1-2): NAGVMQNPRHLVRRRGQEARLRCSPMKGHSHVYWYRQLPEEGLKFMVYLQKENIIDESGMPKERFSAEFPKEGPSILRIQQVVRGDSAAYFCASSARTGSVSLNYGYTFGSGTRLTVV.